Below, 14 T cell receptor beta chains from the same sample are listed, as sequenced in a study of shared clonotypes between healthy human individuals. The data were produced by immunoSEQ multiplex PCR, yet TCRdb's version contains in-frame clones alone and is incomplete. Of roughly 2,300,000 clones in the sample, roughly 90% are singletons; the top ten hold approximately 0.41%. The source material was naive CD4+ T cells from PBMCs. Subset denoted: CD45RA+ positively selected. Every receptor here comes from a man between 18 and 29 years old in good health. Some clones in this sample may be carry-over from other donors' samples.

This chain uses TRBV7-9 with TRBJ1-2, with 9 nucleotides matching TRBD1. This CDR3 spans 16 amino acids. V dropped 1 base and J dropped 2; count of bases not matched to a gene: 5. The germline CDR1 and CDR2 sequences are SEHNR and FQNEAQ (reference sequence). CDR3 amino acids: CASSLDRTGANYGYTF. As DNA, the CDR3 is TGTGCCAGCAGCTTAGATCGGACAGGGGCGAACTATGGCTACACCTTC.

This clone was counted once. V gene TRBV6-6 combines with J gene TRBJ2-7; D unclear. The V end lost 0 bases, the J end lost 0 bases, and 9 bases lay between the germline ends. This CDR3 has 15 residues. Germline V gene lookup returns CDR1 MNHNY and CDR2 SVGAGI (reference sequence). The CDR3 loop is CASSYSSGYSYEQYF. CDR3 nucleotide sequence: TGTGCCAGCAGTTACTCTTCAGGTTACTCCTACGAGCAGTACTTC.

The gene calls are TRBV28 and TRBJ1-5; D perhaps matches TRBD1 (5 bases). Germline V gene lookup returns CDR1 MDHEN and CDR2 SYDVKM. V was shortened by 6 bases and J by 6 bases, with 21 bases between the two germline ends. The CDR3 has 16 amino acids. The CDR3 loop reads CASSWGSSVGGQPQHF. CDR3 DNA: TGTGCCAGCAGCTGGGGCTCCTCGGTTGGGGGTCAGCCCCAGCATTTT. Complete variable domain (other parts from reference TRBV28 and TRBJ1-5): DVKVTQSSRYLVKRTGEKVFLECVQDMDHENMFWYRQDPGLGLRLIYFSYDVKMKEKGDIPEGYSVSREKKERFSLILESASTNQTSMYLCASSWGSSVGGQPQHFGDGTRLSIL.

The gene calls are TRBV7-9 and TRBJ2-5; the D gene could be TRBD1 or TRBD2 (5 bases each). The germline gives CDR1 SEHNR, CDR2 FQNEAQ (reference sequence). This CDR3 is 15 amino acids long. Trimming pared 7 bases from V and 0 bases from J, leaving 15 bases between. This chain's CDR3 is CASTPGSSDQETQYF. CDR3 nucleotides: TGTGCCAGCACCCCAGGGAGTAGCGACCAAGAGACCCAGTACTTC.

V gene TRBV5-8 combines with J gene TRBJ2-3, with no clear D. Germline CDR1 is SGHTS and CDR2 is YDEGEE. The CDR3 runs to 14 residues. The V end was cut by 1 base, the J end by 3 bases, with 9 bases between. The CDR3 loop is CASSLLTTTDTQYF. As DNA, the CDR3 is TGTGCCAGCAGCTTGTTGACCACGACAGATACGCAGTATTTT.

The chain couples TRBV18 to TRBJ2-7; 7 nucleotides match TRBD2. The CDR3 spans 14 residues. Germline CDR1 KGHSH, CDR2 LQKENI. The trim removed 3 bases at V and 6 bases at J, leaving 8 bases unmatched. The CDR3 region is CASSPTSIDSEQYF. The CDR3 DNA follows: TGTGCCAGCTCACCGACTAGCATAGACTCCGAGCAGTACTTC.

Note on this clone: Additional DNA sequences in this sample encode the identical CDR3. V gene TRBV18 combines with J gene TRBJ2-3, with 9 bases lining up with TRBD2. Germline values: CDR1 KGHSH, CDR2 LQKENI. V was pared by 4 bases and J by 2 bases, with 4 bases of the junction left unmatched. The CDR3 has 15 amino acids. The CDR3 DNA follows: TGTGCCAGCTCACTCCGACTAGCGGCCACAGATACGCAGTATTTT. It encodes CASSLRLAATDTQYF.

The CDR3 DNA reads as TGTGCCAGCAGTGGGACACAGGGCCTCTCTGGAAACACCATATATTTT. Amino acids: CASSGTQGLSGNTIYF. The chain recombines TRBV25-1 with TRBJ1-3, with a possible D match to TRBD1 (6 bases). The CDR3 contains 16 residues. Germline values: CDR1 MGHDK, CDR2 SYGVNS. With 4 bases removed from V and 0 bases from J, the gap between germline ends came to 13 bases.

This clone showed up just a few times. Different DNA sequences within this sample yield the same CDR3. The rearrangement joins TRBV4-2 to TRBJ1-5; D gene ambiguous. CDR3 size: 13 residues. CDR1 LGHNA and CDR2 YNFKEQ come from the germline V gene. Trimming removed 0 bases from V and 7 bases from J, with 7 bases in between. The CDR3 DNA is TGTGCCAGCAGCCAAGATTTGGGGCAGCCCCAGCATTTT. Its translation: CASSQDLGQPQHF.

This clone was seen once. The chain recombines TRBV6-5 with TRBJ1-2; D is possibly TRBD1 (5 bases). This CDR3 spans 12 amino acids. Germline V gene data show CDR1 as MNHEY and CDR2 as SVGAGI. Trimming stripped 10 bases from V and 3 bases from J, with 12 bases between. The CDR3 nucleotides are TGTGCCACTCATGGGACTTACTATGGCTACACCTTC. As protein: CATHGTYYGYTF.

In this sample, this clone turned up a few times. V is TRBV5-8 and J is TRBJ1-4; D perhaps matches TRBD1 (6 bases). The germline CDR1 and CDR2 sequences are SGHTS and YDEGEE. This CDR3 region has 12 residues. V dropped 2 bases and J dropped 11 bases, with 10 bases sitting between them. The chain's CDR3 is CASSFAQGKLFF. CDR3 DNA sequence: TGTGCCAGCAGCTTCGCCCAGGGGAAACTGTTTTTT. Using reference TRBV5-8 and TRBJ1-4 for the parts outside the CDR3, the full variable domain is EAGVTQSPTHLIKTRGQQATLRCSPISGHTSVYWYQQALGLGLQFLLWYDEGEERNRGNFPPRFSGRQFPNYSSELNVNALELEDSALYLCASSFAQGKLFFGSGTQLSVL.

This chain links TRBV6-4 with TRBJ2-1, with 12 positions matching TRBD2. The CDR3 contains 15 residues. Germline values: CDR1 MRHNA, CDR2 SNTAGT. V was clipped by 6 bases and J by 4 bases; unmatched bases: 4. CDR3 nucleotides: TGTGCCAGCAGACCCCTAGCGGGAGGGTACAATGAGCAGTTCTTC. Protein product: CASRPLAGGYNEQFF.

This rearrangement joins TRBV11-1 to TRBJ1-1; no definite D call. The CDR3 spans 11 residues. V was cut by 4 bases and J by 11 bases, with 11 bases left in between. The germline gives CDR1 SGHAT, CDR2 FQDESV (reference sequence). The DNA for the CDR3 is TGTGCCAGCAGCTCATCCGCAAGGGCTTTCTTT. This gives the protein CASSSSARAFF.

The J gene is TRBJ1-3, the V gene TRBV5-1; D unclear. Germline lookup yields CDR1 SGHRS and CDR2 YFSETQ. The ends were cut back, 4 bases at V and 3 bases at J, with 14 bases in the middle. The CDR3 extends over 15 amino acids. CDR3 DNA sequence: TGCGCCAGCAGCCCCGAGCATCTAGATGGAAACACCATATATTTT. This codes for CASSPEHLDGNTIYF. The full variable domain, in which reference TRBV5-1 and TRBJ1-3 provide the parts outside the CDR3, is KAGVTQTPRYLIKTRGQQVTLSCSPISGHRSVSWYQQTPGQGLQFLFEYFSETQRNKGNFPGRFSGRQFSNSRSEMNVSTLELGDSALYLCASSPEHLDGNTIYFGEGSWLTVV.